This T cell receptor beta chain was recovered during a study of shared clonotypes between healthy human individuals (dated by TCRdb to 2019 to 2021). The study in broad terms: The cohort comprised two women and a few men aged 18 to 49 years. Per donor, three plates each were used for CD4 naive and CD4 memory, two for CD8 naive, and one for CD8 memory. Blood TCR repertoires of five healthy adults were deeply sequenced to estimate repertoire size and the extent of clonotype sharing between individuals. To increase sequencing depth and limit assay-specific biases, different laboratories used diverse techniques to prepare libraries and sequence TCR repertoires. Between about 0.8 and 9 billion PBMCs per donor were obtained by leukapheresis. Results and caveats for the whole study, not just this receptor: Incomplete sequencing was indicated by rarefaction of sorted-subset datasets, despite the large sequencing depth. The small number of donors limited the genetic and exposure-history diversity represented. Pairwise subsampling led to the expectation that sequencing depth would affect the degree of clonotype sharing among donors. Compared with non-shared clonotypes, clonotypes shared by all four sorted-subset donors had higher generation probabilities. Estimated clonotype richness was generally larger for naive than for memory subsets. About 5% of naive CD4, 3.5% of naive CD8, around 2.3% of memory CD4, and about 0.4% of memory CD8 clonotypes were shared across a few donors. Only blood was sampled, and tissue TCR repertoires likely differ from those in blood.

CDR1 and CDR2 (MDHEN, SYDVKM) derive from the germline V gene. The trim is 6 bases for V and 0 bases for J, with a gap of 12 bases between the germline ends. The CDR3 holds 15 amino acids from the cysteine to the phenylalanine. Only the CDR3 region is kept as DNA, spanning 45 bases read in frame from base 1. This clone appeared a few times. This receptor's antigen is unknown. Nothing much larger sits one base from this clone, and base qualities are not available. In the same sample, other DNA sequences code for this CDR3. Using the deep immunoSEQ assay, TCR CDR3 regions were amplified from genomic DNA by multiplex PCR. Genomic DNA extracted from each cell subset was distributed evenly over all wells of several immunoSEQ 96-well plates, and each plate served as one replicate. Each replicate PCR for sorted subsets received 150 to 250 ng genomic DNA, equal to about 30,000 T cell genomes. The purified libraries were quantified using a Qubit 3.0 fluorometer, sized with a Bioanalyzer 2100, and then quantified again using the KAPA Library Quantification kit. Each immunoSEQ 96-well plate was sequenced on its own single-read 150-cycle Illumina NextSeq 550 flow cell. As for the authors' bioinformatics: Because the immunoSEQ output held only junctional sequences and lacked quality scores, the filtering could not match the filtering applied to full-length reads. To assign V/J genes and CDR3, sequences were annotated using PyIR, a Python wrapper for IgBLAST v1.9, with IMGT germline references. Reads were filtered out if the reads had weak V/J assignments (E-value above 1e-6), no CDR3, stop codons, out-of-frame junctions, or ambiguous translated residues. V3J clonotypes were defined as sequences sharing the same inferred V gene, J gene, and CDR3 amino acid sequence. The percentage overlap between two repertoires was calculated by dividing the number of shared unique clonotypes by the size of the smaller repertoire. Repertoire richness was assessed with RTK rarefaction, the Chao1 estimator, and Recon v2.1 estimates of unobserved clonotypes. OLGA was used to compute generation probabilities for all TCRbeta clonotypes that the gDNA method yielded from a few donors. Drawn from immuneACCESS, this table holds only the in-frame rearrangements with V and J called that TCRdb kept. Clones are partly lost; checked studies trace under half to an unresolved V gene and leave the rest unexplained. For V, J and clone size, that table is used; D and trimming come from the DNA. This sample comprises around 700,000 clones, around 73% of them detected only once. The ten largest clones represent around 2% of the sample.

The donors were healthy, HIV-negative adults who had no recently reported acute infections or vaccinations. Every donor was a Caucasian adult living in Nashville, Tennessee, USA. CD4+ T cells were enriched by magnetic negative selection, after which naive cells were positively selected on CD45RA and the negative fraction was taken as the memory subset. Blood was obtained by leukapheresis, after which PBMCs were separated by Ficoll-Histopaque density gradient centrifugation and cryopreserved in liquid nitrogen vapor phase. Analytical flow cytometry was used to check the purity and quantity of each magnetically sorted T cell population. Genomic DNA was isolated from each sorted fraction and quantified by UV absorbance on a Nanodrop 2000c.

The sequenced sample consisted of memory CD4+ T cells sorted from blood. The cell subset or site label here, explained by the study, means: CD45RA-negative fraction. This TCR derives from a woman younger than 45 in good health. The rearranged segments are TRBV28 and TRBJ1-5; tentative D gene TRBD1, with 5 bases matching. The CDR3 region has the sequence CASSLTGYSNQPQHF. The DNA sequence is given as TGTGCCAGCAGCCTAACAGGATATAGCAATCAGCCCCAGCATTTT.